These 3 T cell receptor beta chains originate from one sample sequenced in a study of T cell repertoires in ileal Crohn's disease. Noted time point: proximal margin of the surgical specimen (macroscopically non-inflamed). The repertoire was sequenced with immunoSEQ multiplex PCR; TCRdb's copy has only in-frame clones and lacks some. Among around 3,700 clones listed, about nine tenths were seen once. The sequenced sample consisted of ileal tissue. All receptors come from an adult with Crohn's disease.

CDR3 sequence (DNA): TGTGCCTGGAGTGTAGGATCCAACTATGGCTACACCTTC. This translates into CAWSVGSNYGYTF. V usage is TRBV30 and J usage is TRBJ1-2; no clear D. Germline CDR1 reads GTSNPN; CDR2 reads SVGIG (reference sequence). The ends were cut back, 0 bases at V and 2 bases at J, with 7 bases in the middle. This CDR3 contains 13 residues.

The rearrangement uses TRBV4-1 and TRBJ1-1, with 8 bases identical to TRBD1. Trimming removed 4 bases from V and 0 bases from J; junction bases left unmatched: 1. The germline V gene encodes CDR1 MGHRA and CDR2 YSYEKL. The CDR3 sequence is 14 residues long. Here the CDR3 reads CASSRDRMNTEAFF. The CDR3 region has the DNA TGCGCCAGCAGCCGGGACAGGATGAACACTGAAGCTTTCTTT.

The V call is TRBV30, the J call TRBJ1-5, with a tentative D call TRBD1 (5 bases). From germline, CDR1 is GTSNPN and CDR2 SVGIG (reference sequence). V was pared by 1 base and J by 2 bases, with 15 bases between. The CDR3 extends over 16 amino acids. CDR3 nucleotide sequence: TGTGCCTGGAGTGCCGAGGGACTCCAGGGCAATCAGCCCCAGCATTTT. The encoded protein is CAWSAEGLQGNQPQHF. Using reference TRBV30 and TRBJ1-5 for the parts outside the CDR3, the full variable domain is SQTIHQWPATLVQPVGSPLSLECTVEGTSNPNLYWYRQAAGRGLQLLFYSVGIGQISSEVPQNLSASRPQDRQFILSSKKLLLSDSGFYLCAWSAEGLQGNQPQHFGDGTRLSIL.